These 14 T cell receptor beta chains were sequenced from one sample in a study of blood T cell repertoires in COVID-19. The repertoire was sequenced with immunoSEQ multiplex PCR; TCRdb's copy has only in-frame clones and lacks some. Of roughly 190,000 clones detected, almost 85% appear once; the ten largest clones hold approximately 5.1%. Sequenced input: peripheral blood. The origin of the receptors is a woman aged 70-85 years with active or convalescent COVID-19.

This clone was observed a few times. The chain uses TRBV6-5 and TRBJ2-2; D is ambiguous. This CDR3 is built from 14 residues. Per the germline V gene, CDR1 is MNHEY and CDR2 is SVGAGI. Trimming removed 4 bases from V and 3 bases from J, with 9 bases in between. For the CDR3, the DNA is TGTGCCAGCAGTTGGAACTACCACACCGGGGAGCTGTTTTTT. As protein: CASSWNYHTGELFF.

This sequence joins TRBV6-5 and TRBJ2-7, with a possible D match to TRBD2 (6 bases). Germline V gene lookup returns CDR1 MNHEY and CDR2 SVGAGI. V lost 6 bases, J lost 0 bases, and 15 bases lay in between. The CDR3 has 15 residues. The CDR3 DNA sequence: TGTGCCAGCAGGACGACTAGTTTCCTCTCCTACGAGCAGTACTTC. Protein: CASRTTSFLSYEQYF.

J is TRBJ2-3 and V is TRBV10-3; weak D call: TRBD2 (5 bases). CDR1 and CDR2 from the germline V gene are ENHRY and SYGVKD. Trimming removed 8 bases at V and 0 bases at J, with 9 bases between. This CDR3 region has 13 residues. This chain's CDR3 is CAILRDSTDTQYF. CDR3 bases: TGTGCCATCTTGAGGGATAGCACAGATACGCAGTATTTT.

The chain joins TRBV2 to TRBJ2-3; D is perhaps TRBD1 (6 bases). Germline V gene sequence: CDR1 SNHLY, CDR2 FYNNEI. This CDR3 region has 13 residues. Trimming pared 6 bases from V and 1 base from J, leaving 8 bases between. This chain's CDR3 is CASSRQGTDTQYF. DNA for the CDR3: TGTGCCAGCAGCAGACAGGGCACAGATACGCAGTATTTT.

The J gene is TRBJ1-2, the V gene TRBV19; D may be TRBD1 (5 bases). This CDR3 spans 15 amino acids. The germline gives CDR1 LNHDA, CDR2 SQIVND (reference sequence). Trimming shortened V by 5 bases and J by 4 bases, and 17 bases separated the two germline ends. DNA of the CDR3: TGTGCCAGTAGTCCGGGCAGGGTCCTTGTCTATGGCTACACCTTC. Amino acid sequence: CASSPGRVLVYGYTF.

V usage is TRBV10-2 and J usage is TRBJ1-5; 7 bases match TRBD1. Germline CDR1 and CDR2: WSHSY and SAAADI. The trim removed 9 bases at V and 1 base at J, leaving 6 bases unmatched. CDR3 length: 14 residues. CDR3 nucleotide sequence: TGCGCCAGTACCGACAGGGTCAGCAATCAGCCCCAGCATTTT. This sequence encodes CASTDRVSNQPQHF.

The genes are TRBV10-1 and TRBJ2-7; D gene ambiguous. CDR1 and CDR2 (germline): WNHNN, SYGVQD (reference sequence). V lost 11 bases and J lost 1, with 9 bases in between. The CDR3 has 11 amino acids. Written as DNA, the CDR3 is TGCGCCGGGCGTCCTTCCTACGAGCAGTACTTC. Its translation: CAGRPSYEQYF.

This clone was picked up one time. The chain employs TRBV2 and TRBJ1-5; 7 bases match TRBD1. Trimming removed 8 bases from V and 4 bases from J; junction bases left unmatched: 11. The CDR3 consists of 15 residues. The germline gives CDR1 SNHLY, CDR2 FYNNEI. The CDR3 region has the DNA TGTGCCAGCCGTAGATCCGGGACAGTAAATCAGCCCCAGCATTTT. Translated, it gives CASRRSGTVNQPQHF.

The CDR3 region has the DNA TGTGCCAGCAGTTCCCGTCCTAGCCCCTCGGACAATGAGCAGTTCTTC. It is translated as CASSSRPSPSDNEQFF. The rearrangement links TRBV27 to TRBJ2-1; D is possibly TRBD2 (5 bases). Germline lookup yields CDR1 MNHEY and CDR2 SMNVEV (reference sequence). V was pared by 4 bases and J by 5 bases, with 18 bases between. This CDR3 comprises 16 residues.

The chain employs TRBV21-1 and TRBJ2-3; TRBD1 was called by the table and not checked on the DNA. TRBV21-1 is shown as a pseudogene. This CDR3 has 14 amino acids. CDR3 residues: CAQRGSSRRNTQYF. The CDR3 DNA is TGTGCCCAAAGGGGGAGCTCAAGGAGAAATACGCAGTATTTT.

This sequence joins TRBV5-6 and TRBJ2-7, with a tentative D call TRBD1 (6 bases). The germline gives CDR1 SGHDT, CDR2 YYEEEE. This CDR3 region has 17 residues. Deletions cut 0 bases from V and 4 bases from J, with 20 bases between. The CDR3 nucleotides are TGTGCCAGCAGCTTGGTGAAGTCAGGGGCGTCGGGTTACGAGCAGTACTTC. Amino acid sequence: CASSLVKSGASGYEQYF.

The V gene is TRBV7-9, the J gene TRBJ2-4; a possible D gene is TRBD2 (6 bases). Trimming removed 2 bases from V and 7 bases from J, with 6 bases in between. Per germline, CDR1 SEHNR and CDR2 FQNEAQ (reference sequence). This CDR3 is built from 12 residues. The CDR3 DNA reads as TGTGCCAGCAGCTTACGGGGGAACATTCAGTACTTC. This sequence encodes CASSLRGNIQYF.

The rearrangement uses TRBV2 and TRBJ2-5; 7 nucleotides line up with TRBD1. J gave up 5 bases and V 8 bases, and 14 bases lay outside the gene matches. The CDR3 sequence is 15 residues long. From germline, CDR1 is SNHLY and CDR2 FYNNEI. The CDR3 bases are TGTGCCAGCGAAAAACAGACAGGGCCGTTCGAGACCCAGTACTTC. It specifies CASEKQTGPFETQYF.

The CDR3 coding sequence is TGTGCCAGCAAGGAGGAGCTTACTTTACTTGAAAAACTGTTTTTT. It codes for CASKEELTLLEKLFF. The V gene is TRBV21-1, the J gene TRBJ1-4. TRBV21-1 corresponds to a pseudogene. The CDR3 is made up of 15 amino acids.